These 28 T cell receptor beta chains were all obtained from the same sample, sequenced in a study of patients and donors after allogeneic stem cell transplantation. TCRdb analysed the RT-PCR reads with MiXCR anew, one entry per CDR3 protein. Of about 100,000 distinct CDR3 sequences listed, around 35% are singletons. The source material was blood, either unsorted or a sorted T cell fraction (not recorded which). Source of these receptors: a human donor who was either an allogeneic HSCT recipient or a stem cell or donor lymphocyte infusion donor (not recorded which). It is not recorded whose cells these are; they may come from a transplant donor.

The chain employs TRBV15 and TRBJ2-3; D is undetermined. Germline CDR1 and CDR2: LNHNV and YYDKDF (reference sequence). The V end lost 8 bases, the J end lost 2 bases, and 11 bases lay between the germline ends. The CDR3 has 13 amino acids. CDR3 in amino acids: CATGTNYTDTQYF. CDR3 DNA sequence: TGTGCCACCGGTACCAATTACACAGATACGCAGTATTTT.

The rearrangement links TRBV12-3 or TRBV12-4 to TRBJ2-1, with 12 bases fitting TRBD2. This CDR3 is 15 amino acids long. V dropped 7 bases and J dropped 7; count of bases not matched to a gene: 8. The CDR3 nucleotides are TGTGCCAGCACCCTAGCGGGAGGGTATATGAATGAGCAGTTCTTC. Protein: CASTLAGGYMNEQFF.

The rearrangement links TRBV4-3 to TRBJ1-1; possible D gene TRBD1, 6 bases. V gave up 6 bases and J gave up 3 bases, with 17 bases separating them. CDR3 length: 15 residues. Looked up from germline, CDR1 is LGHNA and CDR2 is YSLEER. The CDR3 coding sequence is TGCGCCAGCAGTCTAGCGACAGGATACTACACTGAAGCTTTCTTT. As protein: CASSLATGYYTEAFF.

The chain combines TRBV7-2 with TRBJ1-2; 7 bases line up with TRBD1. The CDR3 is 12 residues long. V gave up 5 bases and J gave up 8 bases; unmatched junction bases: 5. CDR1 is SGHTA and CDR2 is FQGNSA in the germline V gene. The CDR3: CASSVQGTGYTF. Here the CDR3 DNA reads TGTGCCAGCAGCGTACAGGGGACGGGCTACACCTTC.

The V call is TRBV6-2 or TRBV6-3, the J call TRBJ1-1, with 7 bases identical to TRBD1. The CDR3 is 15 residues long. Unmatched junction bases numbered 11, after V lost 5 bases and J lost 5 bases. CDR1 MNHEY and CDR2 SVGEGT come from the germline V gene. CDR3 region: CASSPDRAVWTEAFF. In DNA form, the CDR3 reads TGTGCCAGCAGTCCCGACAGGGCAGTTTGGACTGAAGCTTTCTTT.

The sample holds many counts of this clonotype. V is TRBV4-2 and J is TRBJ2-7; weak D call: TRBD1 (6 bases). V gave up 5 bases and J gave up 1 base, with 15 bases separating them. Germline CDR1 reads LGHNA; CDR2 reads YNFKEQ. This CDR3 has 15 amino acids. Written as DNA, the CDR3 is TGTGCCAGCAGCTCCCGAATCGACAGGTCCTACGAGCAGTACTTC. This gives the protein CASSSRIDRSYEQYF.

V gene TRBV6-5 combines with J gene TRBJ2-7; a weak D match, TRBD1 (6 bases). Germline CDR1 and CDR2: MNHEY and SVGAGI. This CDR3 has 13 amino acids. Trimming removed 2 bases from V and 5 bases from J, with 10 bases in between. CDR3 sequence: CASSYLDRNEQYF. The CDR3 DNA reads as TGTGCCAGCAGTTACCTCGACAGGAACGAGCAGTACTTC.

In nucleotides, the CDR3 is TGTGCCACCAGTGATCCCCTTAGCGGGAGGGCGGCAGATACGCAGTATTTT. It yields the protein CATSDPLSGRAADTQYF. The chain uses TRBV24-1 and TRBJ2-3; TRBD2 aligns across 11 bases. The CDR3 length is 17 residues. The germline gives CDR1 KGHDR, CDR2 SFDVKD. The V segment lost 3 bases and the J segment 4 bases; nucleotides outside the gene matches: 8.

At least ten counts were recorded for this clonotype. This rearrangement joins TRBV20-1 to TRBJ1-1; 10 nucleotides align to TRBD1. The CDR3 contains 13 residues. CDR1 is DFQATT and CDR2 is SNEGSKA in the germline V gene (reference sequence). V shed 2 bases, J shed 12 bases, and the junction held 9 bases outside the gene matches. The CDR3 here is CSARPGWDRGPFF. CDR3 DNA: TGCAGTGCTAGACCTGGTTGGGACAGGGGACCTTTCTTT.

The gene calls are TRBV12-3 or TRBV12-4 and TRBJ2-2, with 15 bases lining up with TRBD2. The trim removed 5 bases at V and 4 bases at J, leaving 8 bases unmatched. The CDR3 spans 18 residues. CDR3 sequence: CASSPGLAGGPRTGELFF. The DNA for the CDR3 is TGTGCCAGCAGTCCCGGACTAGCGGGAGGGCCCCGCACCGGGGAGCTGTTTTTT.

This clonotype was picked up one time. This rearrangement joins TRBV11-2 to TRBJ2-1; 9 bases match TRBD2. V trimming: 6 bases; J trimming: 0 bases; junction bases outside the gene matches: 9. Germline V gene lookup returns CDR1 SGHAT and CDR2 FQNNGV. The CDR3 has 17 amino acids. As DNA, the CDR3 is TGTGCCAGCAGAACTATCCGGCGGGAGGGCTCCTACAATGAGCAGTTCTTC. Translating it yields CASRTIRREGSYNEQFF. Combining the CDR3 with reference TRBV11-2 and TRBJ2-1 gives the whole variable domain EAGVAQSPRYKIIEKRQSVAFWCNPISGHATLYWYQQILGQGPKLLIQFQNNGVVDDSQLPKDRFSAERLKGVDSTLKIQPAKLEDSAVYLCASRTIRREGSYNEQFFGPGTRLTVL.

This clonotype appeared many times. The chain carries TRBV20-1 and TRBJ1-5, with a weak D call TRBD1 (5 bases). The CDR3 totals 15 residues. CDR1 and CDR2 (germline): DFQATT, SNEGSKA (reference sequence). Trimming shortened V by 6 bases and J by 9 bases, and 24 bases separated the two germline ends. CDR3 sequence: CSAEEGIGLGGPQHF. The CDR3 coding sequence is TGCAGTGCCGAGGAGGGGATTGGGTTAGGCGGGCCCCAGCATTTT.

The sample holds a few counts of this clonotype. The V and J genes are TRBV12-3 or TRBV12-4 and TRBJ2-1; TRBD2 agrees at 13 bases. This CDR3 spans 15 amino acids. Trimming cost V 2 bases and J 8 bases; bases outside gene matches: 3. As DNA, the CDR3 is TGTGCCAGCAGTTTATGGACTAGCGGGAGTTATGAGCAGTTCTTC. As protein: CASSLWTSGSYEQFF.

The CDR3 region is CASGWGGSTDTQYF. Here the CDR3 DNA reads TGTGCCAGCGGTTGGGGCGGGAGCACAGATACGCAGTATTTT. V is TRBV28 and J is TRBJ2-3, with D possibly called TRBD1 or TRBD2 (5 bases each). Germline CDR1 and CDR2: MDHEN and SYDVKM. The CDR3 sequence is 14 residues long. Trimming cost V 8 bases and J 0 bases, with 12 bases left between them.

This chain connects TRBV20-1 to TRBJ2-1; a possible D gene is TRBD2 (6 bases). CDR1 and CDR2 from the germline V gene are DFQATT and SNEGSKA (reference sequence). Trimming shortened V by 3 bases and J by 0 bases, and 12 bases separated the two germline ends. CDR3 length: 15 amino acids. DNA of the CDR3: TGCAGTGCTAGGCCCAGCGGGCGCTCCTACAATGAGCAGTTCTTC. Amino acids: CSARPSGRSYNEQFF.

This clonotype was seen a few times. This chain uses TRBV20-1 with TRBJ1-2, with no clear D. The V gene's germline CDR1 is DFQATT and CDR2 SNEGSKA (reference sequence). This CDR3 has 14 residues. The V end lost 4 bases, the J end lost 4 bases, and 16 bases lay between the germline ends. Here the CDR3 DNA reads TGCAGTGCTAACCTCCCGTCGGACCTCTATGGCTACACCTTC. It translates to CSANLPSDLYGYTF.

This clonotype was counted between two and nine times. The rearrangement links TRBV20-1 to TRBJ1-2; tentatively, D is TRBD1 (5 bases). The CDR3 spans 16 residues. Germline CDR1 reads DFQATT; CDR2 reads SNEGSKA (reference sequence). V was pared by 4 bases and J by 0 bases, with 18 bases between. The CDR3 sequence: CSAIPRGHGTNYGYTF. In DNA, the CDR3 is TGCAGTGCTATCCCGAGGGGCCACGGGACTAACTATGGCTACACCTTC.

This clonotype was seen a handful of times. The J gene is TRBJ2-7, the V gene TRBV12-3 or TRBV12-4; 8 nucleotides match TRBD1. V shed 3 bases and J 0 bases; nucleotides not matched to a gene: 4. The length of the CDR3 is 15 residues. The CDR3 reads CASSFVDRDSYEQYF. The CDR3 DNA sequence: TGTGCCAGCAGTTTTGTGGACAGGGACTCCTACGAGCAGTACTTC.

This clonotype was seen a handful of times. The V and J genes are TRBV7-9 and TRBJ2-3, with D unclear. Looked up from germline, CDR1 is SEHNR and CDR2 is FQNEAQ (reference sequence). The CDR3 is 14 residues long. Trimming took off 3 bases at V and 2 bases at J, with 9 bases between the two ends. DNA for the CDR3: TGTGCCAGCAGCTTGGTTGGCTCCACAGATACGCAGTATTTT. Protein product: CASSLVGSTDTQYF.

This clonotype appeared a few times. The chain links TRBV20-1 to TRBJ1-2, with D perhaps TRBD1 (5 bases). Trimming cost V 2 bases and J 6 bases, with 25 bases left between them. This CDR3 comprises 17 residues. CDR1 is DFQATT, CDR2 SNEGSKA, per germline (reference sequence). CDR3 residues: CSARLPLGQYYNNGYTF. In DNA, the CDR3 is TGCAGTGCTAGACTGCCCTTGGGGCAGTATTACAATAATGGCTACACCTTC.

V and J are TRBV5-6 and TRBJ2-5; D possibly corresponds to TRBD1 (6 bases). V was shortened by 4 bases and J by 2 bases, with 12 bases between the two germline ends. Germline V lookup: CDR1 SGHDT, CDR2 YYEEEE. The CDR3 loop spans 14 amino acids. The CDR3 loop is CASSRTGIQETQYF. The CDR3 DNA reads TGTGCCAGCAGCAGAACAGGGATTCAAGAGACCCAGTACTTC. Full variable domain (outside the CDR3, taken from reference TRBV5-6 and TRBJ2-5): DAGVTQSPTHLIKTRGQQVTLRCSPKSGHDTVSWYQQALGQGPQFIFQYYEEEERQRGNFPDRFSGHQFPNYSSELNVNALLLGDSALYLCASSRTGIQETQYFGPGTRLLVL.

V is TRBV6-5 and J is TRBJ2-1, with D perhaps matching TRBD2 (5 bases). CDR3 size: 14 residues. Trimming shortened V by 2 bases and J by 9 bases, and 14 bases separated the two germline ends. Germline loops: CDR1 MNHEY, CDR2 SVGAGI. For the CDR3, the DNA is TGTGCCAGCAGTTACGGGCGCGGAGGAGGTGAGCAGTTCTTC. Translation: CASSYGRGGGEQFF.

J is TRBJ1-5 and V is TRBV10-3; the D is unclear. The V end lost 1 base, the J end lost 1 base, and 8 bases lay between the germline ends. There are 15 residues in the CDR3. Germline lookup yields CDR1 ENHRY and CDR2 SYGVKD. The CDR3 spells CAISELGGSNQPQHF. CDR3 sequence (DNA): TGTGCCATCAGTGAGTTGGGAGGGAGCAATCAGCCCCAGCATTTT.

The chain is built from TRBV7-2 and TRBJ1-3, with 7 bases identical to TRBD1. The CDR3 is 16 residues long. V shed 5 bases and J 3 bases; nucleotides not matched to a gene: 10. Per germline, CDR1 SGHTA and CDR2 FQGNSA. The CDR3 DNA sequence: TGTGCCAGCAGCATTCGACAGGGTCGGTATGGAAACACCATATATTTT. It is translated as CASSIRQGRYGNTIYF.

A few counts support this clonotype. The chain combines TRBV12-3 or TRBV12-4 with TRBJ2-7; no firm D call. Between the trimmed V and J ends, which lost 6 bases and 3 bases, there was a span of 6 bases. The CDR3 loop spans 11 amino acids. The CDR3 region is CASSINYEQYF. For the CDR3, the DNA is TGTGCCAGCAGCATTAACTACGAGCAGTACTTC.

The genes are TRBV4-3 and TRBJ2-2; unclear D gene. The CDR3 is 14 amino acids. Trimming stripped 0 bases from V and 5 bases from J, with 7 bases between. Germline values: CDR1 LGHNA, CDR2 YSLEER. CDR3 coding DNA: TGCGCCAGCAGCCAAGAACGGGCGACCGGGGAGCTGTTTTTT. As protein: CASSQERATGELFF.

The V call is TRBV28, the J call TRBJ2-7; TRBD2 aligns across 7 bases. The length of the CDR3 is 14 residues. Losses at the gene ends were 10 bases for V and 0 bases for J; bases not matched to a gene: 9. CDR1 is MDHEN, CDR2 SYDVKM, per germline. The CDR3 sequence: CATSGGRSSYEQYF. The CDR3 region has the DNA TGTGCCACCTCGGGGGGTCGGAGCTCCTACGAGCAGTACTTC.

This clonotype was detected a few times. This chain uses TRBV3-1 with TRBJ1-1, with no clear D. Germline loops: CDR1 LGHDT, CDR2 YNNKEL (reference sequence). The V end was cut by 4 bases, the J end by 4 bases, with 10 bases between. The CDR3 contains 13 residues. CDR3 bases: TGTGCCAGCAGCCTCACCAAGGTCACTGAAGCTTTCTTT. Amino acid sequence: CASSLTKVTEAFF.